The entry below describes one TCR beta chain. Its specificity is unknown. Per the germline V gene, CDR1 is SGHTA and CDR2 is FQGNSA. The CDR3 is 12 residues long. With 7 bases removed from V and 6 bases from J, the gap between germline ends came to 13 bases. Here immunoSEQ multiplex PCR was the method, and the copy in TCRdb shows in-frame clones only, minus some. The sample has some 100,000 clones, roughly 90% seen once; the top ten hold 0.7% to 1%. The sample belongs to a study of OX40 agonist ivuxolimab in advanced cancers. Study observations and caveats: The mean number of expanded clones was higher in CD8+ T cells than in CD4+.

This chain joins TRBV7-2 and TRBJ2-7; tentative D call: TRBD1 (6 bases). This clonotype originated in an adult with an advanced solid tumor such as melanoma, head and neck, liver or kidney cancer. The source material was CD4+ or CD8+ T cells sorted from blood, sampled in a trial of the OX40 agonist ivuxolimab. The CDR3: CASTRGAGEQYF. CDR3 in DNA: TGTGCCAGCACCAGGGGTGCGGGCGAGCAGTACTTC.